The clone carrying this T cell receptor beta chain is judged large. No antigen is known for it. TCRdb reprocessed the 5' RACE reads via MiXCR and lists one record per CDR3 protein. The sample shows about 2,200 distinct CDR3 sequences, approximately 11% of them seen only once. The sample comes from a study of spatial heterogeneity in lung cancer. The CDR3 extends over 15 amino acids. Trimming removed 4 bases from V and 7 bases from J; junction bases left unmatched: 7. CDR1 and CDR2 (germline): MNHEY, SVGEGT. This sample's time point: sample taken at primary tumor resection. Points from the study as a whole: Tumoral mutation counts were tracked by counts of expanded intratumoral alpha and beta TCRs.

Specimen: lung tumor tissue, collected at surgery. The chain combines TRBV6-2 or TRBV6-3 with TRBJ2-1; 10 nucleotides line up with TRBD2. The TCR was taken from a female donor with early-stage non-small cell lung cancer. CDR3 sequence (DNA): TGTGCCAGCAGTTTCAAACTAGCGGGGTTGAATGAGCAGTTCTTC. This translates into CASSFKLAGLNEQFF.